The sequence of this T cell receptor beta chain was determined in a study of neoadjuvant anti-PD-1 for oral cavity cancer (dated by TCRdb to about 2021). As for the study more broadly: Before undergoing curative-intent surgical resection, most patients got three to four biweekly nivolumab doses at 3 mg/kg. A fourth nivolumab dose was given around day 43 to patients without progression, and definitive surgical resection was performed in those patients on days 50-56. An approximately 31% response rate was observed in the parent correlative cohort, in which over nine patients were included. Under RECIST 1.1, a patient counted as a responder if showing complete response, partial response or stable disease, and as a non-responder if showing progression.

For deep sequencing, each PBMC sample was run in six replicates, with libraries mostly built from about 500 ng of input genomic DNA. TCRbeta libraries were prepared with the immunoSEQ hsTCRbeta kit according to the manufacturer's instructions. The finished libraries were brought together in one pool at 2.5 to 3.5 nM, which was then read using an Illumina NovaSeq 6000 S4 flow cell. Per the source publication's procedure: Raw data preprocessing and quality control were performed with the immunoSEQ Analyzer. The analysis was limited to productive rearrangements, and each clonotype was defined by a unique CDR3 amino acid sequence. Repertoire clonality was estimated as the Gini-Simpson index, which was computed with the R package tcR. Gini indices were compared with Student's t test, and associations with tumor size change were assessed by Pearson correlation. TCRdb holds this immuneACCESS table with in-frame rearrangements only. Some clones are missing; in checked studies, unresolved V genes explain under half, and the rest has no known cause. V and J calls and clone size come straight from that table; D and trimming were deduced from the DNA. The sample table lists roughly 14,000 clones, 60% to 65% of them with a count of one. The top ten clones comprise 2% to 3% of the sample.

The V end gives up 0 bases and the J end 5 bases, leaving 4 bases in the junction not matched to a gene. The CDR3 has 15 amino acids, counting the end cysteine and phenylalanine. Only CDR3 DNA is held: 45 bases, read in frame from base 1. According to the germline V gene, CDR1 reads SGHRS and CDR2 reads YFSETQ. Summary of the overall study and its limitations: TCR analyses included only three patients per response group, and the authors called for larger cohorts for validation. After neoadjuvant nivolumab, T cell clonality (Gini index) in PBMCs was significantly higher in non-responders than in responders. Higher pretreatment blood TCRbeta clonality and lower post-treatment tumor TCRbeta clonality were correlated with higher pretreatment blood Treg/Th17 ratios.

The sample's time point, from its label and the paper: before neoadjuvant nivolumab. The patients had newly diagnosed stage II-IVA oral cavity squamous cell carcinoma and had not received any prior systemic or radiation treatment. Everyone in the cohort had locally advanced, HPV-negative oral cavity squamous cell carcinoma. No culture maintenance or expansion was done, as the peripheral blood mononuclear cells went straight to analysis. Samples were obtained from a longitudinal correlative study of a single-arm phase II trial of neoadjuvant nivolumab in oral cavity squamous cell carcinoma. Subject-matched pre- and post-treatment PBMCs and tumors from three responders and three non-responders underwent genomic DNA-based TCRbeta sequencing. Peripheral blood mononuclear cells were collected once before nivolumab treatment and again after treatment, at the time of surgery. Genomic DNA was isolated from PBMCs using the Maxwell RSC DNA from Cells kit.

As to this clone: Its antigen has not been determined. No base qualities exist here, and no much larger clone lies one base off it.

The specimen comprised PBMCs, sampled before nivolumab (anti-PD-1) treatment. The TCR was taken from a person between 40 and 85 years old with oral cavity squamous cell carcinoma. This chain is built from TRBV5-1 and TRBJ2-3; 9 nucleotides in the junction match TRBD2. The CDR3 has the sequence CASSLGGRAQDTQYF. The DNA sequence is as follows: TGCGCCAGCAGCTTGGGCGGGAGGGCCCAAGATACGCAGTATTTT.